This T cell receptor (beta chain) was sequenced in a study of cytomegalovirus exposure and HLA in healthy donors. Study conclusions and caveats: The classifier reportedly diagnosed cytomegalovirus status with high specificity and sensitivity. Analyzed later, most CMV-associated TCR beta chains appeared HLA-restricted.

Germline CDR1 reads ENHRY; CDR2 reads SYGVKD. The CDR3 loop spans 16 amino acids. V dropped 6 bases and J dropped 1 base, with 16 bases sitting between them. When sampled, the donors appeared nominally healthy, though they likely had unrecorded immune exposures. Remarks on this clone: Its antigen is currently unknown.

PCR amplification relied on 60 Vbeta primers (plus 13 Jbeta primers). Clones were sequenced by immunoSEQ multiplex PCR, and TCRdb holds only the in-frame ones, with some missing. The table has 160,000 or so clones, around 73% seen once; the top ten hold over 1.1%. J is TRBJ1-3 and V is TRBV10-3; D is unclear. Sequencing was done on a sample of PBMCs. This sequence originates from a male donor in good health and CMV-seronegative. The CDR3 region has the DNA TGTGCCATCAGCCCAAAGGGAGGAGAATCTGGAAACACCATATATTTT. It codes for CAISPKGGESGNTIYF.